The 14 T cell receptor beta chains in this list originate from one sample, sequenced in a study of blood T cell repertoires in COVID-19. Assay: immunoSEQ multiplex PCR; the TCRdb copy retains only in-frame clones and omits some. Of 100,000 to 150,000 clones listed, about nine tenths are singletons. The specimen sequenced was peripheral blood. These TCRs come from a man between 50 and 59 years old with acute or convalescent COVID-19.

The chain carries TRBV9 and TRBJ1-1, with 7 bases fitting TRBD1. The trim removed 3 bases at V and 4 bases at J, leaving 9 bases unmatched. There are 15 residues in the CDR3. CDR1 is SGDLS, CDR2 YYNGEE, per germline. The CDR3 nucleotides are TGTGCCAGCAGCGCCATGCAGGGGGTAGGCACTGAAGCTTTCTTT. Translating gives CASSAMQGVGTEAFF. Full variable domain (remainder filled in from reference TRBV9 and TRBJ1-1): DSGVTQTPKHLITATGQRVTLRCSPRSGDLSVYWYQQSLDQGLQFLIQYYNGEERAKGNILERFSAQQFPDLHSELNLSSLELGDSALYFCASSAMQGVGTEAFFGQGTRLTVV.

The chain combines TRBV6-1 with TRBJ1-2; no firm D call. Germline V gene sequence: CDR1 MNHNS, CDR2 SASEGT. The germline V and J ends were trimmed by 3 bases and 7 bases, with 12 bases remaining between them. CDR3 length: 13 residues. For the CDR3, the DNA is TGTGCCAGCAGTGAGAGAGGATTGGGTGGCTACACCTTC. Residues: CASSERGLGGYTF.

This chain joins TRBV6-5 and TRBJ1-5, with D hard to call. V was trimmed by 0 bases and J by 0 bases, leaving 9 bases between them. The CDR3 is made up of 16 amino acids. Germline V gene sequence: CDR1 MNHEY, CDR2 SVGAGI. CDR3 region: CASSYSFEVSNQPQHF. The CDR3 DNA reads TGTGCCAGCAGTTACTCGTTTGAGGTTAGCAATCAGCCCCAGCATTTT.

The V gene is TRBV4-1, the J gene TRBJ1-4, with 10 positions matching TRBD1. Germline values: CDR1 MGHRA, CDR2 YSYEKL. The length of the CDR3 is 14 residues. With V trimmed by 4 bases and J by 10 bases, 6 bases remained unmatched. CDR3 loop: CASSLDRGLGKLFF. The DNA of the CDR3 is TGCGCCAGCAGCCTTGACAGGGGGCTTGGAAAACTGTTTTTT.

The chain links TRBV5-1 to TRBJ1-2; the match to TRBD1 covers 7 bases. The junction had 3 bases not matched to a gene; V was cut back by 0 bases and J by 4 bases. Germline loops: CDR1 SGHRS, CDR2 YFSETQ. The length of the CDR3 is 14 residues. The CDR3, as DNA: TGCGCCAGCAGCTTGGGGACAGGACTCTATGGCTACACCTTC. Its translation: CASSLGTGLYGYTF.

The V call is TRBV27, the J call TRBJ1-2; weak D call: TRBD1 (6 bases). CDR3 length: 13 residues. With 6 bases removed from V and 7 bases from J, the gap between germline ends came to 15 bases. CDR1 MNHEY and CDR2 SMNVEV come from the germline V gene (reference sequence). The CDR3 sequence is CASRQTGVPGYTF. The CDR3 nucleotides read TGTGCCAGCAGGCAGACAGGCGTTCCTGGCTACACCTTC.

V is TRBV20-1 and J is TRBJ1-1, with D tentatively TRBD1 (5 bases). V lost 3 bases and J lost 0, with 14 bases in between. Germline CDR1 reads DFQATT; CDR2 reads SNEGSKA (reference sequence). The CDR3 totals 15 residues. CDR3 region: CSASSTARMNTEAFF. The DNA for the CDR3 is TGCAGTGCTAGTTCGACAGCTAGAATGAACACTGAAGCTTTCTTT.

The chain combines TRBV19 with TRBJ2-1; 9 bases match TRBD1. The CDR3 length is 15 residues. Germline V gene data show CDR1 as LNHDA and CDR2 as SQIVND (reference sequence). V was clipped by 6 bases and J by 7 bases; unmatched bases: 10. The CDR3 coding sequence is TGTGCCAGTAGCAAACAGGGGGCTGGGGAGAATGAGCAGTTCTTC. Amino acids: CASSKQGAGENEQFF.

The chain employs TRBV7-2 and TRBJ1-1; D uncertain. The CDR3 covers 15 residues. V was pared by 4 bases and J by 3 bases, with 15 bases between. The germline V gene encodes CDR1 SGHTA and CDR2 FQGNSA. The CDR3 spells CASSSLSFTYTEAFF. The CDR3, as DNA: TGTGCCAGCAGCTCCCTGTCCTTCACTTACACTGAAGCTTTCTTT. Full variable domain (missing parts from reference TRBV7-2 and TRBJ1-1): GAGVSQSPSNKVTEKGKDVELRCDPISGHTALYWYRQSLGQGLEFLIYFQGNSAPDKSGLPSDRFSAERTGGSVSTLTIQRTQQEDSAVYLCASSSLSFTYTEAFFGQGTRLTVV.

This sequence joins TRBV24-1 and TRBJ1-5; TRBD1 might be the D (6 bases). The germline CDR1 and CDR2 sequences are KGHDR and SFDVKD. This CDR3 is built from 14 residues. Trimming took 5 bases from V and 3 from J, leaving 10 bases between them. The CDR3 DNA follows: TGTGCCACCAGTGGGGCAGGGGACAATCAGCCCCAGCATTTT. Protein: CATSGAGDNQPQHF.

The CDR3, as DNA: TGTGCCAGCAGCTTCGCCGGACAAATTTATGGCTACACCTTC. Protein: CASSFAGQIYGYTF. The genes are TRBV7-2 and TRBJ1-2, with D maybe TRBD1 (5 bases). Trimming pared 3 bases from V and 5 bases from J, leaving 13 bases between. Germline values: CDR1 SGHTA, CDR2 FQGNSA. The CDR3 length is 14 residues.

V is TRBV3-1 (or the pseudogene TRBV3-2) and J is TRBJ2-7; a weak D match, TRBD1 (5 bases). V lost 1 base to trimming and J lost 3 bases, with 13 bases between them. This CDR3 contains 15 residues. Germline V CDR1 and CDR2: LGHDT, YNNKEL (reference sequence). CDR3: CASSQGTGPNYEQYF. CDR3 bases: TGTGCCAGCAGCCAAGGAACAGGTCCTAACTACGAGCAGTACTTC.

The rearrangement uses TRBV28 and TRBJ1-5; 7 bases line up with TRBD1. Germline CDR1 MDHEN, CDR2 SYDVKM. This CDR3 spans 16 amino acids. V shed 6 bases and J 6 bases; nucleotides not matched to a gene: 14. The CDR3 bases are TGTGCCAGCAGCCGAACAGGGGTTACGCGCAGTCAGCCCCAGCATTTT. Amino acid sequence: CASSRTGVTRSQPQHF.

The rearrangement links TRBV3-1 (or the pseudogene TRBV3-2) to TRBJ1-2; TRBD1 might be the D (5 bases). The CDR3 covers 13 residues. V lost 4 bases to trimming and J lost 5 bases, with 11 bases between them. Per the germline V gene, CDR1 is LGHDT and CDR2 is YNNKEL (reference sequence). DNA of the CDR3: TGTGCCAGCAGCCCAAAAACAGGTTATGGCTACACCTTC. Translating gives CASSPKTGYGYTF.